This passage covers 15 T cell receptor beta chains from one sample sequenced in a study of blood T cell repertoires in COVID-19. Libraries were prepared by immunoSEQ multiplex PCR; TCRdb keeps only in-frame clonotypes and omits some of them. The table records 200,000 to 250,000 clones, 70% to 90% of them present only once. Source material: peripheral blood. The receptors shown here come from a young man with active or convalescent COVID-19.

The chain joins TRBV30 to TRBJ2-7, with a weak D call TRBD2 (5 bases). Per the germline V gene, CDR1 is GTSNPN and CDR2 is SVGIG (reference sequence). This CDR3 has 10 residues. The V and J ends lost 7 bases and 4 bases respectively, with 8 bases between them. CDR3 coding DNA: TGTGCCTTCGGGATATACGAGCAGTACTTC. It translates to CAFGIYEQYF.

This chain joins TRBV6-5 and TRBJ1-1; D not resolved. The germline V and J ends were trimmed by 7 bases and 5 bases, with 14 bases remaining between them. Germline values: CDR1 MNHEY, CDR2 SVGAGI. CDR3 length: 13 residues. The chain's CDR3 is CASTEMGRTEAFF. The CDR3, as DNA: TGTGCCAGCACCGAAATGGGCAGAACTGAAGCTTTCTTT.

The rearrangement links TRBV6-1 to TRBJ1-2; D ambiguous. The CDR3 runs to 15 residues. V lost 3 bases and J lost 4, with 15 bases in between. CDR1 is MNHNS and CDR2 is SASEGT in the germline V gene. CDR3 coding DNA: TGTGCCAGCAGTGACGCGGGTTTTCTTAGCTATGGCTACACCTTC. This gives the protein CASSDAGFLSYGYTF.

This chain uses TRBV15 with TRBJ2-2; 11 nucleotides align to TRBD2. The germline CDR1 and CDR2 sequences are LNHNV and YYDKDF (reference sequence). The V and J ends lost 0 bases and 7 bases, in that order; junction bases with no gene match: 4. This CDR3 is 16 amino acids long. The CDR3 DNA sequence: TGTGCCACCAGCAGAGAGGGGCTAGCGGGAGGCGGGGAGCTGTTTTTT. It specifies CATSREGLAGGGELFF.

This sequence joins TRBV19 and TRBJ2-1; 16 nucleotides match TRBD2. Germline values: CDR1 LNHDA, CDR2 SQIVND (reference sequence). The CDR3 covers 18 residues. The ends lost 6 bases at V and 12 bases at J; junction bases unmatched: 17. CDR3 DNA sequence: TGTGCCAGTAGCCTTCCGGGACTAGCGGGGGGGCATTCCCAAGCGCAGTTCTTC. Its translation is CASSLPGLAGGHSQAQFF. The whole variable domain, filled in from reference TRBV19 and TRBJ2-1, reads DGGITQSPKYLFRKEGQNVTLSCEQNLNHDAMYWYRQDPGQGLRLIYYSQIVNDFQKGDIAEGYSVSREKKESFPLTVTSAQKNPTAFYLCASSLPGLAGGHSQAQFFGPGTRLTVL.

V is TRBV5-1 and J is TRBJ1-4; tentatively, D is TRBD1 (6 bases). Germline V gives CDR1 SGHRS, CDR2 YFSETQ. V shed 0 bases and J shed 12 bases, with 12 bases lying between them. The CDR3 has 13 residues. Written as DNA, the CDR3 is TGCGCCAGCAGCTTGGCGCAGACAGGAGAACTGTTTTTT. Translated: CASSLAQTGELFF.

The chain has TRBV28 and TRBJ1-4; D perhaps matches TRBD1 (6 bases). The germline CDR1 and CDR2 sequences are MDHEN and SYDVKM. The CDR3 contains 15 residues. The V end was cut by 4 bases, the J end by 5 bases, with 14 bases between. The CDR3: CASSSADRSNEKLFF. Here the CDR3 DNA reads TGTGCCAGCAGTTCCGCAGACAGGTCCAATGAAAAACTGTTTTTT.

J is TRBJ2-2 and V is TRBV7-3; a weak D match, TRBD1 (6 bases). The CDR3 spans 16 residues. Germline CDR1 is SGHTA and CDR2 is FQGTGA. Trimming cost V 1 base and J 5 bases, with 14 bases left between them. The CDR3 is CASSLRQAGATGELFF. The CDR3 DNA sequence: TGTGCCAGCAGCTTAAGACAGGCCGGGGCTACCGGGGAGCTGTTTTTT.

Here the CDR3 reads CASSGQQGYEQYF. Written as DNA, the CDR3 is TGTGCCAGCAGTGGACAACAGGGCTACGAGCAGTACTTC. The rearrangement uses TRBV25-1 and TRBJ2-7; D may be TRBD1 (6 bases). This CDR3 contains 13 residues. Per the germline V gene, CDR1 is MGHDK and CDR2 is SYGVNS. V gave up 4 bases and J gave up 3 bases, with 10 bases separating them.

CDR3 sequence reads: CASSQQAEQRVSGANVLTF. Here the CDR3 DNA reads TGTGCCAGCAGCCAACAGGCAGAACAAAGAGTCTCTGGGGCCAACGTCCTGACTTTC. The rearrangement uses TRBV3-1 (or the pseudogene TRBV3-2) and TRBJ2-6, with unresolved D. The CDR3 covers 19 residues. Between the trimmed V and J ends, which lost 2 bases and 0 bases, there was a span of 17 bases. CDR1 LGHDT and CDR2 YNNKEL come from the germline V gene (reference sequence).

The chain carries TRBV19 and TRBJ1-1; D might be TRBD1 (6 bases). Germline CDR1 LNHDA, CDR2 SQIVND (reference sequence). The V end lost 4 bases, the J end lost 1 base, and 13 bases lay between the germline ends. The CDR3 totals 15 residues. The chain's CDR3 is CASSTPGQPNTEAFF. Written as DNA, the CDR3 is TGTGCCAGTAGTACCCCGGGACAACCGAACACTGAAGCTTTCTTT.

The J gene is TRBJ1-1, the V gene TRBV9, with D maybe TRBD1 (6 bases). The CDR3 is 16 residues long. CDR1 and CDR2 (germline): SGDLS, YYNGEE. The ends were cut back, 1 base at V and 0 bases at J, with 13 bases in the middle. The CDR3 DNA reads TGTGCCAGCAGCGTACTAGCCGGGACAATGAACACTGAAGCTTTCTTT. It translates to CASSVLAGTMNTEAFF.

The V gene is TRBV7-2, the J gene TRBJ1-5; D possibly corresponds to TRBD1 (5 bases). CDR3 length: 16 amino acids. Germline V lookup: CDR1 SGHTA, CDR2 FQGNSA. V was clipped by 5 bases and J by 1 base, with 15 bases between them. Here the CDR3 DNA reads TGTGCCAGCAGCCCCATTGGGGGGGAGAGCAATCAGCCCCAGCATTTT. Protein: CASSPIGGESNQPQHF.

This clone was recorded a few times. V is TRBV14 and J is TRBJ1-1; D is unclear. Germline V gene sequence: CDR1 SGHDN, CDR2 FVKESK. CDR3 length equals 13 residues. V was cut by 1 base and J by 5 bases, with 8 bases left in between. CDR3 loop: CASSQAWQTEAFF. In DNA form, the CDR3 reads TGTGCCAGCAGCCAAGCATGGCAGACTGAAGCTTTCTTT.

The chain couples TRBV19 to TRBJ1-1; D is uncertain. The CDR3 is 14 residues long. In germline, CDR1 is LNHDA, CDR2 SQIVND (reference sequence). V was trimmed by 7 bases and J by 1 base, leaving 13 bases between them. The DNA of the CDR3 is TGTGCCAGTACCGACTTTCCTAGGAACACTGAAGCTTTCTTT. This gives the protein CASTDFPRNTEAFF.